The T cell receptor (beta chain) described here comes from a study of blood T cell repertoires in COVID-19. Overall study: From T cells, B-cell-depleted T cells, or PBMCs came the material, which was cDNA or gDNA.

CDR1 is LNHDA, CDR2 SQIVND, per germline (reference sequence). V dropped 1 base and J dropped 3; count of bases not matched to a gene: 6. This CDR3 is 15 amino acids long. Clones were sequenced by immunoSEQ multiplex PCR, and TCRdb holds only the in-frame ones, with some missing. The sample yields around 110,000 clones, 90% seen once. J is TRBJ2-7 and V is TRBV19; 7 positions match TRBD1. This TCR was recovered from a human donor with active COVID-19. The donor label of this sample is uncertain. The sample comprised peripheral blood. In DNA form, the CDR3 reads TGTGCCAGTAGTATAGGGACAGGACAAATCTACGAGCAGTACTTC. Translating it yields CASSIGTGQIYEQYF.